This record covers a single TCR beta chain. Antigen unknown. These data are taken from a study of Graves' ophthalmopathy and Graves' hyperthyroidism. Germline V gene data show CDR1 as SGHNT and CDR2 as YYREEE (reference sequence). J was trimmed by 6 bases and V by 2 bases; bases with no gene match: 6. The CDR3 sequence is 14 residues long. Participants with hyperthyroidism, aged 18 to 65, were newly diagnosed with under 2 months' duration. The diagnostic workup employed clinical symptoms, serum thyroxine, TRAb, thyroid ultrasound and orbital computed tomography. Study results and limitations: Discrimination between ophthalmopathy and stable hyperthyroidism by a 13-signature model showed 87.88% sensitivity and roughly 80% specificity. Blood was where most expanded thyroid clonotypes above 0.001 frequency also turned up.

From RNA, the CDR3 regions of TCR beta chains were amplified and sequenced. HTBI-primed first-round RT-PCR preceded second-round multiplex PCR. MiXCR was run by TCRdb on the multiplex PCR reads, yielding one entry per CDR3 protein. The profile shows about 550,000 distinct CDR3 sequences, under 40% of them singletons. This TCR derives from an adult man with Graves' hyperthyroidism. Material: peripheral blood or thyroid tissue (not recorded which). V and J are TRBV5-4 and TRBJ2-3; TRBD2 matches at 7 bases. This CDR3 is CASSFSGGLDTQYF. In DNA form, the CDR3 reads TGTGCCAGCAGCTTCTCCGGGGGGTTGGATACGCAGTATTTT. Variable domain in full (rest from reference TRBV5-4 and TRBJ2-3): ETGVTQSPTHLIKTRGQQVTLRCSSQSGHNTVSWYQQALGQGPQFIFQYYREEENGRGNFPPRFSGLQFPNYSSELNVNALELDDSALYLCASSFSGGLDTQYFGPGTRLTVL.